The present T cell receptor (beta chain) was sequenced within a study of blood T cell repertoires in COVID-19. At the level of the study: Whether acute or convalescent, the COVID-19 samples came from the United States, Italy and Spain. From T cells, B-cell-depleted T cells, or PBMCs came the material, which was cDNA or gDNA.

This table comes from immunoSEQ multiplex PCR, and its TCRdb copy is limited to in-frame clones, with some not included. The sample has 260,000 or so clones; approximately 85% are singletons. The CDR3 consists of 18 residues. Germline trimming cut 5 bases from V and 2 bases from J; bases unmatched to any gene: 18. CDR1 and CDR2 (germline): SGHTA, FQGTGA. This clone was seen only a few times. The sample was peripheral blood. The sequence was obtained from a human donor in a cohort sampled during active COVID-19. The genes are TRBV7-3 and TRBJ2-7; TRBD1 aligns across 7 bases. The CDR3 DNA is TGTGCCAGCAGCCCAGAGGGACAGCTAAGTTTTAACCCCTACGAGCAGTACTTC. It translates to CASSPEGQLSFNPYEQYF. Full variable domain (remainder filled in from reference TRBV7-3 and TRBJ2-7): GAGVSQTPSNKVTEKGKYVELRCDPISGHTALYWYRQSLGQGPEFLIYFQGTGAADDSGLPNDRFFAVRPEGSVSTLKIQRTERGDSAVYLCASSPEGQLSFNPYEQYFGPGTRLTVT.